The rows below give T cell receptor beta chains drawn from one sample of a study of T cells in Graves' hyperthyroidism and ophthalmopathy. One entry per CDR3 protein results from TCRdb running MiXCR on the multiplex PCR reads. The sample lists 700,000 or so distinct CDR3 sequences; roughly 15% were seen once. The specimen was blood. The receptors were sampled from a man between 18 and 35 years old with Graves' hyperthyroidism. CDR3s include the opening cysteine and the closing phenylalanine or tryptophan. A D gene is named only where the DNA matches it firmly. A row's size may be missing; if present it is once, few, many or a size class.

>TRBJ2-1|many|TRBV28|TRBD2
TGTGCCAGCAGCCGCCTGCCTCAGGGGACATCCGGGGGGGGGAACTACAATGAGCAGTTCTTC
CASSRLPQGTSGGGNYNEQFF
>TRBJ2-7|many|TRBV28|.
TGTGCCAGCAGTTCGACAGCGGTGAGCCACGAGCAGTACTTC
CASSSTAVSHEQYF
>TRBJ2-7|many|TRBV6-5|TRBD1
TGTGCCAGCAGTTACGGCCAGGGGGACACCTCCTACGAGCAGTACTTC
CASSYGQGDTSYEQYF
>TRBJ2-4|many|TRBV28|.
TGTGCCTCAGACGGGGGAGCCAAAAACATTCAGTACTTC
CASDGGAKNIQYF
>TRBJ2-1|.|TRBV30|.
TGTGCCTGGACCTCGGGGGCAGGGGCAGTCTTC
CAWTSGAGAVF
>TRBJ2-7|.|TRBV5-1|.
TGCGCCAGCAGTTGGGAGACCTACGAGCAGTACTTC
CASSWETYEQYF
>TRBJ2-3|.|TRBV29-1|.
TGCAGCGCCGGAGGAGGATCTAGCACAGATACGCAGTATTTT
CSAGGGSSTDTQYF
>TRBJ1-3|.|TRBV28|.
TGTGCCAGCAGTTTCCTAACGGAGGGAAACACCATATATTTT
CASSFLTEGNTIYF
>TRBJ1-1|.|TRBV19|.
TGTGCCAGTAGTATGGCGCACAGGGCGGGGACTGAAGCTTTCTTT
CASSMAHRAGTEAFF
>TRBJ2-4|.|TRBV7-2|TRBD1
TGTGCCAGCAGCACCCGCAGGGGGTCGGGAAACATTCAGTACTTC
CASSTRRGSGNIQYF
>TRBJ2-7|.|TRBV19|.
TGTGCCAGTAGTTTTGCCCTATCTGTCTACGAGCAGTACTTC
CASSFALSVYEQYF
>TRBJ2-1|.|TRBV28|.
TGTGCCAGCAGCCGGATTCTAGGTCAAGAGACCCAGTTCTTC
CASSRILGQETQFF
>TRBJ2-1|.|TRBV4-1|TRBD2
TGCGCCAGCAGCCAAGAGCGGGAGCCCTACAATGAGCAGTTCTTC
CASSQEREPYNEQFF
>TRBJ1-3|.|TRBV20-1|.
TGCAGTGCGGAGGGGGGCGGAAACACCATATATTTT
CSAEGGGNTIYF